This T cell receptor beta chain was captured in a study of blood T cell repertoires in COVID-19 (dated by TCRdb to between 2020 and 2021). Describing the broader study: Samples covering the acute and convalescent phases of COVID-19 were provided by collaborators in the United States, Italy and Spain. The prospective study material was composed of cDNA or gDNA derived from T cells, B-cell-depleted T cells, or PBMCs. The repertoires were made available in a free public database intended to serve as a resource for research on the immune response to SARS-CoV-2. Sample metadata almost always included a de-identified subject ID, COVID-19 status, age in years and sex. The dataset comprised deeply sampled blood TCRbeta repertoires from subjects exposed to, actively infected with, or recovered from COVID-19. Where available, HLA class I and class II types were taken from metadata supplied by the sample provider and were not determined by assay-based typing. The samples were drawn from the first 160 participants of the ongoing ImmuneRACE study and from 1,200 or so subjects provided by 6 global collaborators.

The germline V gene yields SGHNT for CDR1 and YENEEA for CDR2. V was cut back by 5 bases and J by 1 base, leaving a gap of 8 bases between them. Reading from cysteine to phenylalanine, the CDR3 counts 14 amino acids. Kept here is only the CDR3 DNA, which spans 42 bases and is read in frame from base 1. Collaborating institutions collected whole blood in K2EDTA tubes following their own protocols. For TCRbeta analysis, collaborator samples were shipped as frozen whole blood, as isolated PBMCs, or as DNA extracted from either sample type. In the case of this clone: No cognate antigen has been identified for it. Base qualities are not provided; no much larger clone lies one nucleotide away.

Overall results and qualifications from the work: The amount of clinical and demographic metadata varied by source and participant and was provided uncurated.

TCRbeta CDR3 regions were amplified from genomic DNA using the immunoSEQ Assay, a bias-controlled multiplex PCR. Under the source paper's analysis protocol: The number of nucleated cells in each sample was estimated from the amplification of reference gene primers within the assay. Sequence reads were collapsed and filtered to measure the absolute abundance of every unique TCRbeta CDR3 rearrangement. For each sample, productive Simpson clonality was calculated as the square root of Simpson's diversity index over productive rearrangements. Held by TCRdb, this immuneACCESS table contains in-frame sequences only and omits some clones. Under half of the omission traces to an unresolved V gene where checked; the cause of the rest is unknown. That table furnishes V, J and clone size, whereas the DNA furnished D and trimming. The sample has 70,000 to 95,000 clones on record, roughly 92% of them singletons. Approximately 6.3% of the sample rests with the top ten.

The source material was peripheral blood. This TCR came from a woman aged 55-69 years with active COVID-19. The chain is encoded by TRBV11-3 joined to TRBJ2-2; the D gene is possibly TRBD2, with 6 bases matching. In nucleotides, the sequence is TGTGCCAGCAGCCCGGGGGTGAACACCGGGGAGCTGTTTTTT. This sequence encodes CASSPGVNTGELFF.